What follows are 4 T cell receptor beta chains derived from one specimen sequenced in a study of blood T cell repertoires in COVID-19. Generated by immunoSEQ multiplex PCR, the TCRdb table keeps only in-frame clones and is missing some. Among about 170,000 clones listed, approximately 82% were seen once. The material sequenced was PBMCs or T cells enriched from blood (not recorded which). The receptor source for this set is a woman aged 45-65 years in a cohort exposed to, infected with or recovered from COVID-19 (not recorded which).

The CDR3 DNA sequence: TGTGCCAGCACCCAATACTATGGCTACACCTTC. Residues: CASTQYYGYTF. This chain joins TRBV28 and TRBJ1-2; D call uncertain. CDR1 is MDHEN, CDR2 SYDVKM, per germline. The V gene lost 7 bases and the J gene lost 3 bases, with 6 bases spanning the gap. The CDR3 is 11 residues long.

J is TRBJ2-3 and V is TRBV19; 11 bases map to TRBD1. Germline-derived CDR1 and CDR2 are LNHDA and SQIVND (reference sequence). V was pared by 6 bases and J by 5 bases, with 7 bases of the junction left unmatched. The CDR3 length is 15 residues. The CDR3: CASRLGTGGKDTQYF. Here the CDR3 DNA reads TGTGCCAGTAGGCTAGGGACAGGGGGTAAAGATACGCAGTATTTT. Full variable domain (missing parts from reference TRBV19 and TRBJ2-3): DGGITQSPKYLFRKEGQNVTLSCEQNLNHDAMYWYRQDPGQGLRLIYYSQIVNDFQKGDIAEGYSVSREKKESFPLTVTSAQKNPTAFYLCASRLGTGGKDTQYFGPGTRLTVL.

CDR3 DNA sequence: TGTGCCAGCAGCTTAGGATTGAGGGTTGAGGGCTACACCTTC. Translated: CASSLGLRVEGYTF. The chain links TRBV7-2 to TRBJ1-2; D is undetermined. There are 14 residues in the CDR3. Per germline, CDR1 SGHTA and CDR2 FQGNSA. Trimming removed 1 base from V and 8 bases from J, with 14 bases in between.

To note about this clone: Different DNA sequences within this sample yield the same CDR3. The CDR3 here is CASSLEGGQETQYF. The CDR3 bases are TGCGCCAGCAGCTTGGAGGGGGGGCAAGAGACCCAGTACTTC. This chain links TRBV5-1 with TRBJ2-5; D possibly corresponds to TRBD2 (7 bases). V lost 0 bases, J lost 2 bases, and 8 bases lay in between. Germline lookup yields CDR1 SGHRS and CDR2 YFSETQ. The CDR3 has 14 residues.